This is a list of T cell receptor beta chains from one sample in a study of blood T cell repertoires in COVID-19. Measured with immunoSEQ multiplex PCR; TCRdb has only the in-frame clones, and not every one. The top ten clones hold more than 1.5% of a sample with around 270,000 clones, about 83% of them seen once. Specimen: peripheral blood. These receptors all stem from a woman in her thirties or forties who had recovered from COVID-19. Each CDR3 is given with its conserved first and last residue. The D gene is left open where the match is weak. For some rows the clone size is stated as once, few or many, or as a class when expanded; others skip it.

D gene: .; clone size: .; V gene: TRBV10-1; J gene: TRBJ1-1; CDR3 protein: CASSLSLNTEAFF; CDR3 DNA: TGCGCCAGCAGCCTCTCTTTGAACACTGAAGCTTTCTTT
D gene: .; clone size: .; V gene: TRBV19; J gene: TRBJ1-5; CDR3 protein: CASSISGGNQPQHF; CDR3 DNA: TGTGCCAGTAGTATAAGCGGGGGGAATCAGCCCCAGCATTTT
D gene: TRBD2; clone size: .; V gene: TRBV6-1; J gene: TRBJ2-5; CDR3 protein: CASSEAYASGGAETQYF; CDR3 DNA: TGTGCCAGCAGTGAAGCGTACGCTAGCGGGGGGGCGGAGACCCAGTACTTC
D gene: .; clone size: .; V gene: TRBV30; J gene: TRBJ1-5; CDR3 protein: CAWTKGRGQPQHF; CDR3 DNA: TGTGCCTGGACGAAGGGGCGAGGTCAGCCCCAGCATTTT
D gene: .; clone size: once; V gene: TRBV27; J gene: TRBJ2-3; CDR3 protein: CASTNLRTGTRSTDTQYF; CDR3 DNA: TGTGCCAGCACCAACCTACGTACAGGGACCCGAAGCACAGATACGCAGTATTTT
D gene: TRBD1; clone size: .; V gene: TRBV2; J gene: TRBJ2-4; CDR3 protein: CASRNRDRLLIAKNIQYF; CDR3 DNA: TGTGCCAGCAGGAACCGGGACAGACTCCTTATAGCCAAAAACATTCAGTACTTC
D gene: .; clone size: .; V gene: TRBV6-6; J gene: TRBJ1-5; CDR3 protein: CASSPTNQPQHF; CDR3 DNA: TGTGCCAGCAGCCCTACCAATCAGCCCCAGCATTTT
D gene: TRBD1; clone size: .; V gene: TRBV2; J gene: TRBJ1-4; CDR3 protein: CASGAGQGSEKLFF; CDR3 DNA: TGTGCCAGCGGGGCGGGACAGGGGAGTGAAAAACTGTTTTTT
D gene: TRBD2; clone size: once; V gene: TRBV30; J gene: TRBJ2-2; CDR3 protein: CACGTTSGNTGELFF; CDR3 DNA: TGTGCCTGTGGAACGACTAGCGGGAACACCGGGGAGCTGTTTTTT
D gene: TRBD1; clone size: .; V gene: TRBV6-6; J gene: TRBJ2-7; CDR3 protein: CASSYSGQGIYEQYF; CDR3 DNA: TGTGCCAGCAGTTACTCTGGACAGGGGATCTACGAGCAGTACTTC
D gene: .; clone size: .; V gene: TRBV5-6; J gene: TRBJ1-1; CDR3 protein: CASSLAVRKAGGNTEAFF; CDR3 DNA: TGTGCCAGCAGCTTGGCCGTCAGGAAGGCAGGAGGGAACACTGAAGCTTTCTTT
D gene: .; clone size: .; V gene: TRBV5-6; J gene: TRBJ2-1; CDR3 protein: CASSFRGAGNEQFF; CDR3 DNA: TGTGCCAGCAGCTTCCGGGGGGCGGGCAATGAGCAGTTCTTC
D gene: .; clone size: .; V gene: TRBV29-1; J gene: TRBJ2-3; CDR3 protein: CSVVTASTDTQYF; CDR3 DNA: TGCAGCGTTGTGACAGCTAGCACAGATACGCAGTATTTT
D gene: .; clone size: .; V gene: TRBV7-9; J gene: TRBJ1-1; CDR3 protein: CASSLDVGRGEAFF; CDR3 DNA: TGTGCCAGCAGCTTAGATGTGGGGCGCGGTGAAGCTTTCTTT
D gene: .; clone size: .; V gene: TRBV6-5; J gene: TRBJ2-5; CDR3 protein: CASSYGGGFETQYF; CDR3 DNA: TGTGCCAGCAGTTATGGAGGGGGCTTCGAGACCCAGTACTTC
D gene: .; clone size: .; V gene: TRBV2; J gene: TRBJ2-1; CDR3 protein: CASRTGEQFF; CDR3 DNA: TGTGCCAGTCGGACGGGAGAGCAGTTCTTC
D gene: .; clone size: .; V gene: TRBV11-2; J gene: TRBJ1-1; CDR3 protein: CASSLGATEAFF; CDR3 DNA: TGTGCCAGCAGCTTAGGGGCCACTGAAGCTTTCTTT
D gene: TRBD1; clone size: few; V gene: TRBV14; J gene: TRBJ1-6; CDR3 protein: CASSPLGQGNSPLHF; CDR3 DNA: TGTGCCAGCAGCCCCCTGGGACAGGGGAATTCACCCCTCCACTTT
D gene: .; clone size: .; V gene: TRBV5-1; J gene: TRBJ1-1; CDR3 protein: CASSVSYNTEAFF; CDR3 DNA: TGCGCCAGCAGCGTGAGTTATAACACTGAAGCTTTCTTT
D gene: .; clone size: .; V gene: TRBV28; J gene: TRBJ2-7; CDR3 protein: CASKGVVMNEQYF; CDR3 DNA: TGTGCCAGCAAAGGGGTGGTGATGAACGAGCAGTACTTC
D gene: .; clone size: .; V gene: TRBV18; J gene: TRBJ2-2; CDR3 protein: CASSPWTPSQNTGELFF; CDR3 DNA: TGTGCCAGCTCCCCCTGGACTCCTAGTCAAAACACCGGGGAGCTGTTTTTT
D gene: .; clone size: .; V gene: TRBV28; J gene: TRBJ2-7; CDR3 protein: CASSSGHSYEQYF; CDR3 DNA: TGTGCCAGCAGTTCGGGACACTCCTACGAGCAGTACTTC
D gene: .; clone size: .; V gene: TRBV4-2; J gene: TRBJ1-2; CDR3 protein: CASSQERDRGYGYTF; CDR3 DNA: TGTGCCAGCAGCCAAGAGCGAGACAGAGGATATGGCTACACCTTC
D gene: .; clone size: .; V gene: TRBV7-8; J gene: TRBJ2-7; CDR3 protein: CASSLELTYEQYF; CDR3 DNA: TGTGCCAGCAGCTTAGAGCTCACCTACGAGCAGTACTTC
D gene: TRBD1; clone size: .; V gene: TRBV11-3; J gene: TRBJ1-1; CDR3 protein: CASSHDRGSTEAFF; CDR3 DNA: TGTGCCAGCAGCCACGACAGGGGTTCAACTGAAGCTTTCTTT
D gene: TRBD1; clone size: .; V gene: TRBV5-1; J gene: TRBJ2-3; CDR3 protein: CASSLNGQGTDTQYF; CDR3 DNA: TGCGCCAGCAGCTTGAATGGACAGGGCACAGATACGCAGTATTTT
D gene: .; clone size: .; V gene: TRBV10-3; J gene: TRBJ1-2; CDR3 protein: CAISKQYGYTF; CDR3 DNA: TGTGCCATCAGTAAACAGTATGGCTACACCTTC
D gene: TRBD1; clone size: .; V gene: TRBV28; J gene: TRBJ2-6; CDR3 protein: CASTPKDDRDRGAGANVLTF; CDR3 DNA: TGTGCCAGCACCCCTAAGGATGACCGGGACAGGGGGGCTGGGGCCAACGTCCTGACTTTC
D gene: TRBD1; clone size: once; V gene: TRBV7-8; J gene: TRBJ2-2; CDR3 protein: CASSTWTGGTGELFF; CDR3 DNA: TGTGCCAGCAGCACGTGGACAGGGGGCACCGGGGAGCTGTTTTTT
D gene: TRBD1; clone size: .; V gene: TRBV3-1/TRBV3-2; J gene: TRBJ2-7; CDR3 protein: CASSRTGGSYEQYF; CDR3 DNA: TGTGCCAGCAGCCGGACAGGGGGCTCCTACGAGCAGTACTTC
D gene: .; clone size: .; V gene: TRBV6-5; J gene: TRBJ2-7; CDR3 protein: CASSYSMGAWTYEQYF; CDR3 DNA: TGTGCCAGCAGTTACTCTATGGGAGCCTGGACCTACGAGCAGTACTTC
D gene: .; clone size: .; V gene: TRBV7-9; J gene: TRBJ1-1; CDR3 protein: CASSLAGALTEAFF; CDR3 DNA: TGTGCCAGCAGCTTAGCTGGAGCTCTCACTGAAGCTTTCTTT
D gene: .; clone size: .; V gene: TRBV6-5; J gene: TRBJ1-6; CDR3 protein: CASSYELRYSPLHF; CDR3 DNA: TGTGCCAGCAGTTATGAGCTCCGATATTCACCCCTCCACTTT
D gene: TRBD1; clone size: .; V gene: TRBV11-3; J gene: TRBJ1-2; CDR3 protein: CASSYGGQVNYGYTF; CDR3 DNA: TGTGCCAGCAGCTACGGGGGACAGGTTAACTATGGCTACACCTTC
D gene: .; clone size: few; V gene: TRBV7-9; J gene: TRBJ2-2; CDR3 protein: CASSLYTGELFF; CDR3 DNA: TGTGCCAGCAGCCTTTACACCGGGGAGCTGTTTTTT
D gene: .; clone size: .; V gene: TRBV7-6; J gene: TRBJ1-6; CDR3 protein: CASSAEAGGAGSPLHF; CDR3 DNA: TGTGCCAGCAGCGCCGAGGCGGGGGGCGCAGGTTCACCCCTCCACTTT
D gene: TRBD1; clone size: .; V gene: TRBV7-9; J gene: TRBJ1-2; CDR3 protein: CASSLARQGGIYGYTF; CDR3 DNA: TGTGCCAGCAGCTTAGCGCGACAGGGAGGTATCTATGGCTACACCTTC
D gene: .; clone size: few; V gene: TRBV28; J gene: TRBJ1-6; CDR3 protein: CASQSDSWGSPLHF; CDR3 DNA: TGTGCCAGCCAGTCCGACAGTTGGGGCTCACCCCTCCACTTT
D gene: TRBD1; clone size: once; V gene: TRBV7-8; J gene: TRBJ1-1; CDR3 protein: CASSPREGASTEAFF; CDR3 DNA: TGTGCCAGCAGCCCCCGGGAGGGGGCGAGCACTGAAGCTTTCTTT
D gene: .; clone size: .; V gene: TRBV4-2; J gene: TRBJ2-2; CDR3 protein: CASSPSETGELFF; CDR3 DNA: TGTGCCAGCAGCCCTTCTGAGACCGGGGAGCTGTTTTTT
D gene: .; clone size: .; V gene: TRBV5-6; J gene: TRBJ2-1; CDR3 protein: CASSFWWATYNEQFF; CDR3 DNA: TGTGCCAGCAGCTTCTGGTGGGCGACCTACAATGAGCAGTTCTTC